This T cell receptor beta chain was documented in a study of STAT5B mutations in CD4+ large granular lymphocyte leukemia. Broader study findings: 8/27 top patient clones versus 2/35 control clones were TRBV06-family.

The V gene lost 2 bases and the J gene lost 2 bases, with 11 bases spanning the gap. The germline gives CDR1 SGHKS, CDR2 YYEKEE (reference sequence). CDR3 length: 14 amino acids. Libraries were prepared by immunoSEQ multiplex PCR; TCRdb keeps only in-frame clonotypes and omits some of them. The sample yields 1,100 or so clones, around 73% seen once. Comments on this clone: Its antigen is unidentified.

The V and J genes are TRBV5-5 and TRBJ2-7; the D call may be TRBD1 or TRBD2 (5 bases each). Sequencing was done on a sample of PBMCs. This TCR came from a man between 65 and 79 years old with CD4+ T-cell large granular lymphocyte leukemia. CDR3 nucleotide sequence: TGTGCCAGCAGCTTAGGGCAGGGACCCTACGAGCAGTACTTC. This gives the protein CASSLGQGPYEQYF.